A single sample gave rise to the 30 T cell receptor beta chains below, sequenced in a study of CD8 T cells in Susac syndrome. Reverse transcription of roughly 0.5 to 1 ug RNA was carried out with random hexamers. TCRdb re-analysed the immunoSEQ multiplex PCR reads in MiXCR, keeping a single row per CDR3 protein. The sample includes about 140,000 distinct CDR3 sequences, just under 95% of them seen just once. The sequenced material came from CD8+ T cells from PBMCs. The receptors stem from a human donor with Susac syndrome.

The CDR3 loop reads CGTGNTGELFF. DNA for the CDR3: TGTGGGACAGGGAACACCGGGGAGCTGTTTTTT. The rearrangement uses TRBV19 and TRBJ2-2; 7 bases fit TRBD1. Germline V gene lookup returns CDR1 LNHDA and CDR2 SQIVND (reference sequence). The CDR3 is made up of 11 amino acids.

There are a few counts of this clonotype. J is TRBJ1-2 and V is TRBV12-3 or TRBV12-4; D gene uncertain. V was pared by 2 bases and J by 6 bases, with 1 base between. The CDR3 extends over 10 amino acids. CDR3 loop: CASSLNGYTF. CDR3 nucleotide sequence: TGTGCCAGCAGTTTAAATGGCTACACCTTC.

This chain links TRBV7-9 with TRBJ1-2, with D possibly being TRBD1 (5 bases). The CDR3 is 12 residues long. V was clipped by 11 bases and J by 12 bases, with 22 bases between them. Per germline, CDR1 SEHNR and CDR2 FQNEAQ (reference sequence). The CDR3 sequence is CAGQRYRGTNTF. DNA for the CDR3: TGTGCCGGCCAACGGTACCGGGGGACCAACACCTTC. The full variable domain, completed using reference TRBV7-9 and TRBJ1-2, is DTGVSQNPRHKITKRGQNVTFRCDPISEHNRLYWYRQTLGQGPEFLTYFQNEAQLEKSRLLSDRFSAERPKGSFSTLEIQRTEQGDSAMYLCAGQRYRGTNTFGSGTRLTVV.

J is TRBJ2-4 and V is TRBV12-3 or TRBV12-4; D is unresolved. This CDR3 comprises 14 residues. Trimming pared 7 bases from V and 2 bases from J, leaving 12 bases between. The chain's CDR3 is CASTFGRTKNIQYF. The CDR3 DNA sequence: TGTGCCAGCACCTTCGGACGGACCAAAAACATTCAGTACTTC.

This clonotype was observed a single time. V is TRBV6-5 and J is TRBJ2-7, with 8 bases identical to TRBD2. Germline V gene data show CDR1 as MNHEY and CDR2 as SVGAGI. Trimming cost V 4 bases and J 0 bases; bases outside gene matches: 5. The CDR3 totals 15 residues. This CDR3 is CASSSFGLASYEQYF. CDR3 sequence (DNA): TGTGCCAGCAGTTCCTTCGGACTAGCCTCCTACGAGCAGTACTTC.

The chain employs TRBV7-9 and TRBJ2-5; 9 bases fit TRBD1. CDR3 length: 17 amino acids. Trimming took 2 bases from V and 5 from J; bases not matched to a gene: 12. Germline V gene data show CDR1 as SEHNR and CDR2 as FQNEAQ (reference sequence). The CDR3 region is CASSLPQGADVWETQYF. In nucleotides, the CDR3 is TGTGCCAGCAGCTTACCACAGGGGGCTGACGTGTGGGAGACCCAGTACTTC.

The chain combines TRBV11-2 with TRBJ2-7, with D uncertain. V lost 4 bases, J lost 5 bases, and 9 bases lay in between. CDR1 SGHAT and CDR2 FQNNGV come from the germline V gene. CDR3 length: 12 amino acids. The CDR3: CASSYYLDEQYF. Here the CDR3 DNA reads TGTGCCAGCAGCTACTACCTCGACGAGCAGTACTTC.

The gene calls are TRBV19 and TRBJ2-7; D assignment may be TRBD1 or TRBD2 (5 bases each). Germline CDR1 reads LNHDA; CDR2 reads SQIVND (reference sequence). This CDR3 is 15 amino acids long. Trimming stripped 3 bases from V and 2 bases from J, with 14 bases between. The CDR3 reads CASSIFGGEAYEQYF. CDR3 in DNA: TGTGCCAGTAGTATTTTTGGGGGAGAGGCCTACGAGCAGTACTTC.

This rearrangement joins TRBV6-1 to TRBJ1-1; TRBD1 aligns across 8 bases. In germline, CDR1 is MNHNS, CDR2 SASEGT. V shed 7 bases and J 0 bases; nucleotides not matched to a gene: 13. This CDR3 spans 17 amino acids. CDR3 nucleotides: TGTGCCAGCACGCCTGGGACAGGCCGGGGTATGAACACTGAAGCTTTCTTT. Translation gives CASTPGTGRGMNTEAFF.

Only a few counts were recorded for this clonotype. The rearrangement links TRBV9 to TRBJ2-7, with D perhaps given as TRBD1 or TRBD2 (5 bases each). The V and J ends lost 3 bases and 2 bases respectively, with 12 bases between them. Looked up from germline, CDR1 is SGDLS and CDR2 is YYNGEE. This CDR3 comprises 14 residues. Here the CDR3 reads CASSARDGTYEQYF. The DNA for the CDR3 is TGTGCCAGCAGCGCCCGGGACGGGACCTACGAGCAGTACTTC. The full variable domain, its missing parts supplied by reference TRBV9 and TRBJ2-7, is DSGVTQTPKHLITATGQRVTLRCSPRSGDLSVYWYQQSLDQGLQFLIQYYNGEERAKGNILERFSAQQFPDLHSELNLSSLELGDSALYFCASSARDGTYEQYFGPGTRLTVT.

The V and J genes are TRBV20-1 and TRBJ1-1; no firm D call. Germline assignment: CDR1 DFQATT and CDR2 SNEGSKA (reference sequence). This CDR3 contains 12 residues. The germline V and J ends were trimmed by 6 bases and 6 bases, with 14 bases remaining between them. CDR3 sequence (DNA): TGCAGTGCCATAACTAGGGCCGCTGAAGCTTTCTTT. The encoded protein is CSAITRAAEAFF.

This chain connects TRBV29-1 to TRBJ2-7; 7 nucleotides agree with TRBD1. Trimming took 4 bases from V and 0 from J; bases not matched to a gene: 3. CDR1 is SQVTM, CDR2 ANQGSEA, per germline. This CDR3 is 13 amino acids long. The CDR3 nucleotides are TGCAGCGTTGTACAGGGGTCCTCCTACGAGCAGTACTTC. This sequence encodes CSVVQGSSYEQYF.

This chain connects TRBV20-1 to TRBJ2-1; 14 nucleotides agree with TRBD2. Trimming cost V 0 bases and J 7 bases; bases outside gene matches: 5. The CDR3 is 16 residues long. Germline V gene sequence: CDR1 DFQATT, CDR2 SNEGSKA (reference sequence). The CDR3 nucleotides are TGCAGTGCTAGAGATAGACTAGCGGGAGGGCAGAATGAGCAGTTCTTC. Protein: CSARDRLAGGQNEQFF.

V is TRBV13 and J is TRBJ2-5; 7 bases fit TRBD1. Unmatched junction bases numbered 7, after V lost 4 bases and J lost 5 bases. CDR3 size: 14 residues. CDR1 and CDR2 (germline): PRHDT, FYEKMQ (reference sequence). The CDR3: CASSSRGGEETQYF. CDR3 bases: TGTGCCAGCAGCTCTCGAGGGGGCGAGGAGACCCAGTACTTC. Variable domain in full (rest from reference TRBV13 and TRBJ2-5): AAGVIQSPRHLIKEKRETATLKCYPIPRHDTVYWYQQGPGQDPQFLISFYEKMQSDKGSIPDRFSAQQFSDYHSELNMSSLELGDSALYFCASSSRGGEETQYFGPGTRLLVL.

This chain connects TRBV6-6 to TRBJ1-1; D not resolved. This CDR3 spans 10 amino acids. Germline CDR1 reads MNHNY; CDR2 reads SVGAGI (reference sequence). Trimming removed 4 bases from V and 8 bases from J, with 5 bases in between. CDR3 residues: CASSLGEAFF. Written as DNA, the CDR3 is TGTGCCAGCAGTTTAGGGGAAGCTTTCTTT.

The gene calls are TRBV28 and TRBJ1-5, with D unclear. Germline CDR1 and CDR2: MDHEN and SYDVKM. V was clipped by 5 bases and J by 9 bases, with 11 bases between them. CDR3 length: 12 residues. In DNA, the CDR3 is TGTGCCAGCAGTCCCCACGAGTCGCCCCAGCATTTT. Translation: CASSPHESPQHF.

The V and J genes are TRBV9 and TRBJ2-3; D is undetermined. The V and J ends lost 6 bases and 4 bases respectively, with 3 bases between them. This CDR3 has 10 residues. Germline CDR1 SGDLS, CDR2 YYNGEE. The DNA of the CDR3 is TGTGCCAGCAACCCAGATACGCAGTATTTT. Encoded protein: CASNPDTQYF.

The chain employs TRBV10-3 and TRBJ2-1; 7 bases fit TRBD1. Trimming took 9 bases from V and 0 from J; bases not matched to a gene: 8. CDR1 is ENHRY and CDR2 is SYGVKD in the germline V gene. This CDR3 comprises 15 residues. The CDR3 DNA reads as TGTGCCATTGCCCGGGACAGAGACTCCTACAATGAGCAGTTCTTC. Translating it yields CAIARDRDSYNEQFF.

The V and J genes are TRBV6-6 and TRBJ2-5; 9 bases align to TRBD2. Germline V gives CDR1 MNHNY, CDR2 SVGAGI (reference sequence). Trimming cost V 7 bases and J 4 bases; bases outside gene matches: 7. The CDR3 spans 14 residues. The CDR3 coding sequence is TGTGCCAGCATAAGCGGGAGGAGCGGAGAGACCCAGTACTTC. Its translation: CASISGRSGETQYF.

The V and J genes are TRBV29-1 and TRBJ2-7, with TRBD2 matching 10 bases. CDR1 SQVTM and CDR2 ANQGSEA come from the germline V gene. CDR3 length: 14 amino acids. V gave up 5 bases and J gave up 1 base; unmatched junction bases: 5. Written as DNA, the CDR3 is TGCAGCGTTAGGCTAGCGGGAGCATCCTACGAGCAGTACTTC. It is translated as CSVRLAGASYEQYF.

The DNA for the CDR3 is TGTGCCAGCAGCTCCCCAGCTGAGCAGTTCTTC. Translation gives CASSSPAEQFF. V is TRBV7-9 and J is TRBJ2-1; D is ambiguous. Between the trimmed V and J ends, which lost 4 bases and 9 bases, there was a span of 7 bases. There are 11 residues in the CDR3. The germline V gene encodes CDR1 SEHNR and CDR2 FQNEAQ (reference sequence).

CDR3 in DNA: TGTGCCAGCAGCAATGAACAGGGAGACACCGGGGAGCTGTTTTTT. Translating it yields CASSNEQGDTGELFF. The chain couples TRBV4-2 to TRBJ2-2; a possible D gene is TRBD1 (6 bases). There are 15 residues in the CDR3. V lost 5 bases to trimming and J lost 3 bases, with 13 bases between them. Germline CDR1 is LGHNA and CDR2 is YNFKEQ.

The chain employs TRBV4-1 and TRBJ2-5, with a weak D call TRBD2 (6 bases). The germline V gene has CDR1 MGHRA and CDR2 YSYEKL. V was clipped by 3 bases and J by 5 bases, with 10 bases between them. The CDR3 is 13 residues long. The CDR3, as DNA: TGCGCCAGCAGCCAGACTAGTGCTGAGACCCAGTACTTC. Translated: CASSQTSAETQYF.

This clonotype was found once. The chain has TRBV20-1 and TRBJ2-3; no clear D gene. Trimming removed 6 bases from V and 0 bases from J, with 13 bases in between. The CDR3 is 14 residues long. Germline CDR1 and CDR2: DFQATT and SNEGSKA (reference sequence). The CDR3 DNA follows: TGCAGTGCGACGGGCGAAGCTAGCACAGATACGCAGTATTTT. Translated, it gives CSATGEASTDTQYF.

The rearrangement links TRBV7-2 to TRBJ2-1; no reliable D call. V was cut by 2 bases and J by 6 bases, with 8 bases left in between. The length of the CDR3 is 13 residues. Germline V gene data show CDR1 as SGHTA and CDR2 as FQGNSA. The CDR3 DNA reads as TGTGCCAGCAGCTTATATCAGCTCAATGAGCAGTTCTTC. It yields the protein CASSLYQLNEQFF.

This sequence joins TRBV20-1 and TRBJ2-1; the match to TRBD2 covers 7 bases. The CDR3 is made up of 15 amino acids. With 1 base clipped from V and 8 bases from J, the junction kept 11 bases outside the gene matches. Germline CDR1 is DFQATT and CDR2 is SNEGSKA (reference sequence). CDR3 in amino acids: CSARAPGLTSDEQFF. The CDR3 DNA sequence: TGCAGTGCTAGAGCCCCGGGACTAACTTCCGATGAGCAGTTCTTC.

This rearrangement joins TRBV3-1 to TRBJ1-1; TRBD1 is a possible D gene (5 bases). V lost 4 bases and J 8 bases, leaving 14 bases between the germline ends. From germline, CDR1 is LGHDT and CDR2 YNNKEL (reference sequence). This CDR3 spans 13 amino acids. CDR3 in amino acids: CASSPSGTAEAFF. The CDR3 nucleotides are TGTGCCAGCAGCCCAAGTGGGACGGCCGAAGCTTTCTTT.

This sequence joins TRBV23-1 and TRBJ1-1, with 11 positions matching TRBD1. TRBV23-1 falls under the ORF class, with uncertain function. V trimming: 1 base; J trimming: 7 bases; junction bases outside the gene matches: 5. The CDR3 totals 15 residues. CDR3 coding DNA: TGCGCCAGCAGTCAATTTGGGGACAGGGGGATTGAAGCTTTCTTT. Translating it yields CASSQFGDRGIEAFF.

The chain combines TRBV15 with TRBJ2-1; 11 bases are a match to TRBD1. Germline V gene data show CDR1 as LNHNV and CDR2 as YYDKDF (reference sequence). This CDR3 region has 17 residues. V dropped 3 bases and J dropped 5; count of bases not matched to a gene: 9. CDR3: CATSSPRGDRGNNEQFF. The CDR3, as DNA: TGTGCCACCAGCAGCCCCCGGGGGGACAGGGGGAACAATGAGCAGTTCTTC.

V is TRBV9 and J is TRBJ2-3; 9 bases agree with TRBD2. The CDR3 totals 15 residues. CDR1 SGDLS and CDR2 YYNGEE come from the germline V gene. V lost 0 bases, J lost 6 bases, and 5 bases stayed unmatched. The CDR3 DNA sequence: TGTGCCAGCAGCGTAGGGACTAGCGAAATGGATACGCAGTATTTT. Protein: CASSVGTSEMDTQYF.